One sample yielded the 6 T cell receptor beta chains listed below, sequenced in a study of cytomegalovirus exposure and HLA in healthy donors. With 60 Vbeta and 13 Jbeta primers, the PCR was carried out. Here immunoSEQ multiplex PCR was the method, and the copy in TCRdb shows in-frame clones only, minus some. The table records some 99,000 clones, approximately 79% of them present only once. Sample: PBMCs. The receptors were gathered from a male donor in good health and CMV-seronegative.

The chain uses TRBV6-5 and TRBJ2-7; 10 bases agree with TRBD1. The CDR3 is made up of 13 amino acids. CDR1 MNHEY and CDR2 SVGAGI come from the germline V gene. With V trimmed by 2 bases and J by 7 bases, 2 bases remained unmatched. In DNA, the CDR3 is TGTGCCAGCAGTTACGGGACAGGGGTGGAGCAGTACTTC. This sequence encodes CASSYGTGVEQYF.

The CDR3 protein is CASSLRSSGLVLEQFF. The DNA of the CDR3 is TGTGCCAGCAGTTTACGGTCTAGCGGGCTAGTACTTGAGCAGTTCTTC. The chain has TRBV28 and TRBJ2-1; TRBD2 matches at 8 bases. Trimming took 2 bases from V and 9 from J; bases not matched to a gene: 12. Germline V CDR1 and CDR2: MDHEN, SYDVKM. CDR3 length: 16 residues. Filled out from reference TRBV28 and TRBJ2-1, the complete variable domain reads DVKVTQSSRYLVKRTGEKVFLECVQDMDHENMFWYRQDPGLGLRLIYFSYDVKMKEKGDIPEGYSVSREKKERFSLILESASTNQTSMYLCASSLRSSGLVLEQFFGPGTRLTVL.

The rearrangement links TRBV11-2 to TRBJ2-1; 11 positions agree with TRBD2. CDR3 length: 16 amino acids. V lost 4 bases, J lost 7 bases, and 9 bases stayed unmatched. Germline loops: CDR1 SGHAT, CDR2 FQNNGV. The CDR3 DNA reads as TGTGCCAGCAGCTACCTAGCGGGAGGAATCTGGAATGAGCAGTTCTTC. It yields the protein CASSYLAGGIWNEQFF.

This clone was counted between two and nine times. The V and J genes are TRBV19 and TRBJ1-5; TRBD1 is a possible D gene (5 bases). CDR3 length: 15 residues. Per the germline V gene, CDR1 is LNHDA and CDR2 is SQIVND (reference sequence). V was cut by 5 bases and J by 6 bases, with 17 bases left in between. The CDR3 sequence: CASSPDNIGTQPQHF. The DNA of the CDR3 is TGTGCCAGTAGTCCGGACAACATAGGCACTCAGCCCCAGCATTTT.

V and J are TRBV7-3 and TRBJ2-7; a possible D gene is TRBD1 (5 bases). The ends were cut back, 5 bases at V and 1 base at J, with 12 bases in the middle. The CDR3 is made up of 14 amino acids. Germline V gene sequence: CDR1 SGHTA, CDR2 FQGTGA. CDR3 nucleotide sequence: TGTGCCAGCAGCCCAACACCAGGGTCCTACGAGCAGTACTTC. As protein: CASSPTPGSYEQYF.

The CDR3 is CASSLSGTSGKGPRETQYF. The CDR3 DNA reads as TGTGCCAGCAGTTTGTCCGGGACTAGCGGGAAAGGACCCAGGGAGACCCAGTACTTC. The chain carries TRBV28 and TRBJ2-5; TRBD2 matches 13 bases. The junction had 15 bases not matched to a gene; V was cut back by 3 bases and J by 5 bases. The germline CDR1 and CDR2 sequences are MDHEN and SYDVKM. The CDR3 extends over 19 amino acids.